These 30 T cell receptor beta chains were sequenced from one sample in a study of regulatory T cells in long-lasting Graves disease. Construction of TCR beta libraries relied on iRepertoire HTBI primers and on Arm-PCR targeting CDR3 regions. TCRdb itself ran the multiplex PCR reads through MiXCR, one entry per CDR3 protein. The sample holds over 350,000 distinct CDR3 sequences, 11% to 15% seen once. Documented time point: newly diagnosed GD, antithyroid drugs for less than 3 months. The TCR library used RNA extracted from PBMCs. These data also formed part of another study, on T cells in Graves' hyperthyroidism and ophthalmopathy.

This sample comprised peripheral blood mononuclear cells (PBMCs), obtained at new diagnosis, from a patient treated with antithyroid drugs. These receptor sequences come from a woman in her forties or fifties with Graves disease.

This clonotype showed up many times. The chain carries TRBV24-1 and TRBJ2-7, with D perhaps matching TRBD1 or TRBD2 (5 bases each). Trimming took 4 bases from V and 3 from J, leaving 12 bases between them. Germline CDR1 and CDR2: KGHDR and SFDVKD. This CDR3 has 14 residues. This CDR3 reads CATSDTGRIYEQYF. The CDR3 region has the DNA TGTGCCACCAGTGACACGGGACGGATCTACGAGCAGTACTTC.

This clonotype was picked up a small number of times. This chain links TRBV5-4 with TRBJ2-2; D may be TRBD2 (6 bases). With 3 bases removed from V and 0 bases from J, the gap between germline ends came to 9 bases. CDR3 length: 15 residues. CDR1 and CDR2 from the germline V gene are SGHNT and YYREEE (reference sequence). This chain's CDR3 is CASSSRLANTGELFF. Written as DNA, the CDR3 is TGTGCCAGCAGCTCCCGACTAGCGAACACCGGGGAGCTGTTTTTT.

The sample holds a few counts of this clonotype. The chain links TRBV20-1 to TRBJ1-1; D remains ambiguous. Germline CDR1 is DFQATT and CDR2 is SNEGSKA (reference sequence). There are 12 residues in the CDR3. V was shortened by 3 bases and J by 3 bases, with 8 bases between the two germline ends. The CDR3 is CSARPGYTEAFF. The CDR3 nucleotides read TGCAGTGCTAGGCCAGGTTACACTGAAGCTTTCTTT.

The V call is TRBV18, the J call TRBJ2-1; 8 bases agree with TRBD1. Per the germline V gene, CDR1 is KGHSH and CDR2 is LQKENI. The CDR3 is made up of 14 amino acids. The ends lost 4 bases at V and 10 bases at J; junction bases unmatched: 9. As DNA, the CDR3 is TGTGCCAGCTCACTTGGACAGGGCCAAGGGGAGCAGTTCTTC. It encodes CASSLGQGQGEQFF.

This clonotype was counted a few times. The chain employs TRBV4-1 and TRBJ2-7; D perhaps matches TRBD2 (6 bases). The germline V and J ends were trimmed by 0 bases and 5 bases, with 20 bases remaining between them. This CDR3 contains 17 residues. Germline V gene data show CDR1 as MGHRA and CDR2 as YSYEKL. This CDR3 is CASSQDGSLLVRDEQYF. The CDR3 coding sequence is TGCGCCAGCAGCCAAGACGGGAGCCTGCTAGTTAGAGACGAGCAGTACTTC.

A few counts support this clonotype. The chain carries TRBV19 and TRBJ1-5; no clear D gene. Germline V gene sequence: CDR1 LNHDA, CDR2 SQIVND (reference sequence). V lost 3 bases to trimming and J lost 0 bases, with 18 bases between them. The CDR3 runs 18 residues. In DNA form, the CDR3 reads TGTGCCAGTAGTATGCCCCCCGGTGGGATTAGTAGCAATCAGCCCCAGCATTTT. Protein product: CASSMPPGGISSNQPQHF.

This clonotype was picked up a small number of times. The junction differs from germline at one of its ends, possibly a read error. The V and J genes are TRBV3-1 and TRBJ2-4, with TRBD2 matching over 14 bases. The CDR3 totals 15 residues. Germline V lookup: CDR1 LGHDT, CDR2 YNNKEL (reference sequence). CDR3 loop: CASSKYGTSGSGVDF. CDR3 coding DNA: TGTGCCAGCAGCAAATACGGGACTAGCGGGAGTGGGGTTGACTTC.

This clonotype occurred many times. The chain employs TRBV5-1 and TRBJ1-5; D ambiguous. Trimming took off 3 bases at V and 0 bases at J, with 13 bases between the two ends. The CDR3 has 16 residues. The germline CDR1 and CDR2 sequences are SGHRS and YFSETQ. The CDR3 DNA reads TGCGCCAGCAGCTCTTTGGGTAAAGATAGCAATCAGCCCCAGCATTTT. Protein sequence: CASSSLGKDSNQPQHF.

This clonotype has only a few counts. This sequence joins TRBV20-1 and TRBJ2-7; maybe TRBD2 (6 bases). The germline CDR1 and CDR2 sequences are DFQATT and SNEGSKA (reference sequence). There are 13 residues in the CDR3. The V gene lost 5 bases and the J gene lost 6 bases, with 17 bases spanning the gap. The CDR3 DNA is TGCAGTGCTGAGGGGACTCCCGCGTTCGAGCAGTACTTC. It translates to CSAEGTPAFEQYF.

There are a few counts of this clonotype. The rearrangement joins TRBV20-1 to TRBJ2-3; D might be TRBD2 (5 bases). The CDR3 covers 14 residues. With 7 bases removed from V and 2 bases from J, the gap between germline ends came to 16 bases. Germline values: CDR1 DFQATT, CDR2 SNEGSKA (reference sequence). This CDR3 reads CSVSLGALTDTQYF. CDR3 nucleotide sequence: TGCAGTGTTTCCCTGGGAGCCCTCACAGATACGCAGTATTTT.

The sample holds many counts of this clonotype. This sequence joins TRBV28 and TRBJ2-7, with 10 bases that match TRBD1. CDR1 and CDR2 (germline): MDHEN, SYDVKM. V dropped 4 bases and J dropped 0; count of bases not matched to a gene: 15. The CDR3 sequence is 19 residues long. In nucleotides, the CDR3 is TGTGCCAGCAGTTCGTCATTAGGGACAGGGGAGGGGACCTCCTACGAGCAGTACTTC. Protein product: CASSSSLGTGEGTSYEQYF.

The chain is built from TRBV4-1 and TRBJ2-3; D is undetermined. The CDR3 length is 15 residues. CDR1 and CDR2 from the germline V gene are MGHRA and YSYEKL. V lost 1 base to trimming and J lost 2 bases, with 10 bases between them. The CDR3 protein is CASSQVVGYTDTQYF. The DNA of the CDR3 is TGCGCCAGCAGCCAAGTTGTGGGGTACACAGATACGCAGTATTTT.

There are a few counts of this clonotype. This chain links TRBV6-1 with TRBJ2-4, with D possibly being TRBD1 (7 bases). CDR1 is MNHNS, CDR2 SASEGT, per germline. This CDR3 comprises 18 residues. V was cut by 6 bases and J by 0 bases, with 21 bases left in between. Written as DNA, the CDR3 is TGTGCCAGCAGCCAGGGGGGACGGACAGTTCAAGCCAAAAACATTCAGTACTTC. Translating gives CASSQGGRTVQAKNIQYF.

V is TRBV6-5 and J is TRBJ2-7; no reliable D call. The V end lost 2 bases, the J end lost 4 bases, and 9 bases lay between the germline ends. The CDR3 has 13 amino acids. The germline V gene has CDR1 MNHEY and CDR2 SVGAGI. The CDR3 nucleotides read TGTGCCAGCAGTTACGGCCGAGATTACGAGCAGTACTTC. It encodes CASSYGRDYEQYF.

At least ten counts were recorded for this clonotype. The chain couples TRBV5-1 to TRBJ2-1; TRBD2 matches 12 bases. This CDR3 is 16 amino acids long. V was pared by 4 bases and J by 8 bases, with 10 bases of the junction left unmatched. Germline assignment: CDR1 SGHRS and CDR2 YFSETQ. CDR3 sequence: CASSLSLAGGTDEQFF. The CDR3 DNA reads as TGCGCCAGCAGCCTCAGTCTAGCGGGAGGGACGGATGAGCAGTTCTTC. The full variable domain, rest sourced from reference TRBV5-1 and TRBJ2-1, is KAGVTQTPRYLIKTRGQQVTLSCSPISGHRSVSWYQQTPGQGLQFLFEYFSETQRNKGNFPGRFSGRQFSNSRSEMNVSTLELGDSALYLCASSLSLAGGTDEQFFGPGTRLTVL.

As to this clonotype: Possible read error: a much larger clone is one base away. V usage is TRBV2 and J usage is TRBJ2-1; weak D call: TRBD2 (5 bases). The germline V gene encodes CDR1 SNHLY and CDR2 FYNNEI. CDR3 length equals 13 residues. The CDR3 DNA reads as TGTGCCAGCACTGAACTAGGCTGCAATGAGCAGTTCTTC. This gives the protein CASTELGCNEQFF.

The chain combines TRBV5-1 with TRBJ2-5; maybe TRBD2 (6 bases). V gave up 4 bases and J gave up 5 bases, with 18 bases separating them. The CDR3 sequence is 15 residues long. Germline-derived CDR1 and CDR2 are SGHRS and YFSETQ. Written as DNA, the CDR3 is TGCGCCAGCAGCGCCCTAGAATCGGGAGTTGAGACCCAGTACTTC. The encoded protein is CASSALESGVETQYF.

The chain employs TRBV5-6 and TRBJ1-5; perhaps TRBD1 as D (5 bases). This CDR3 is built from 13 residues. Germline V lookup: CDR1 SGHDT, CDR2 YYEEEE. V was cut by 3 bases and J by 7 bases, with 11 bases left in between. The CDR3 protein is CASSSGPRQPQHF. Here the CDR3 DNA reads TGTGCCAGCAGCTCGGGGCCCCGGCAGCCCCAGCATTTT.

The V call is TRBV5-1, the J call TRBJ1-3; the D is unclear. The germline CDR1 and CDR2 sequences are SGHRS and YFSETQ. The V end lost 4 bases, the J end lost 0 bases, and 11 bases lay between the germline ends. This CDR3 region has 15 residues. This CDR3 is CASSNTGSSGNTIYF. CDR3 DNA sequence: TGCGCCAGCAGCAACACTGGGAGCTCTGGAAACACCATATATTTT. The variable domain in full, completed from reference TRBV5-1 and TRBJ1-3, reads KAGVTQTPRYLIKTRGQQVTLSCSPISGHRSVSWYQQTPGQGLQFLFEYFSETQRNKGNFPGRFSGRQFSNSRSEMNVSTLELGDSALYLCASSNTGSSGNTIYFGEGSWLTVV.

The gene calls are TRBV10-3 and TRBJ2-7; 12 nucleotides align to TRBD1. The J segment lost 7 bases and the V segment lost 9 bases, leaving 4 bases of the junction unmatched. CDR1 and CDR2 from the germline V gene are ENHRY and SYGVKD. The CDR3 has 12 amino acids. In DNA, the CDR3 is TGTGCCATAGGGACAGGGGGCGAGGAGCAGTACTTC. Translated: CAIGTGGEEQYF.

This chain links TRBV9 with TRBJ2-7; 11 bases match TRBD2. Germline V gene sequence: CDR1 SGDLS, CDR2 YYNGEE. V was clipped by 2 bases and J by 4 bases; unmatched bases: 8. The CDR3 consists of 16 residues. The CDR3: CASSVGTSGTMYEQYF. CDR3 sequence (DNA): TGTGCCAGCAGCGTCGGGACTAGCGGCACCATGTACGAGCAGTACTTC.

This clonotype was observed many times. The genes are TRBV2 and TRBJ2-3, with a possible D match to TRBD2 (5 bases). Germline assignment: CDR1 SNHLY and CDR2 FYNNEI. V shed 7 bases and J shed 4 bases, with 12 bases lying between them. The CDR3 is 13 amino acids. CDR3 in DNA: TGTGCCAGCACGGCTAGCCCCCCAGATACGCAGTATTTT. Translated, it gives CASTASPPDTQYF.

The V gene is TRBV25-1, the J gene TRBJ2-1, with D tentatively TRBD2 (6 bases). Trimming cost V 10 bases and J 9 bases, with 13 bases left between them. Germline lookup yields CDR1 MGHDK and CDR2 SYGVNS. The CDR3 totals 11 residues. CDR3 sequence (DNA): TGTGCCACTACGGGGGTCAGTGAGCAGTTCTTC. Protein sequence: CATTGVSEQFF.

The table lists this clonotype with a few counts. The chain couples TRBV28 to TRBJ2-3; no clear D gene. The ends were cut back, 2 bases at V and 5 bases at J, with 11 bases in the middle. The CDR3 spans 14 residues. Germline V lookup: CDR1 MDHEN, CDR2 SYDVKM. The CDR3 here is CASSLMGIGDTQYF. The CDR3 nucleotides are TGTGCCAGCAGTTTAATGGGGATTGGAGATACGCAGTATTTT.

The chain has TRBV27 and TRBJ1-2, with D possibly matching TRBD1 (6 bases). The V and J ends lost 0 bases and 7 bases respectively, with 15 bases between them. This CDR3 has 15 residues. Germline V gives CDR1 MNHEY, CDR2 SMNVEV (reference sequence). The CDR3 here is CASSLSDRLGGGYTF. In DNA form, the CDR3 reads TGTGCCAGCAGTTTATCAGACAGGCTCGGGGGTGGCTACACCTTC.

On this clonotype: A read error is possible here, since a much larger clone lies one base away. This CDR3 fails to terminate in the conserved phenylalanine or tryptophan, so it likely reflects a read error. The rearrangement links TRBV5-8 to TRBJ2-2; TRBD1 matches 10 bases. The CDR3 extends over 17 amino acids. The germline V gene encodes CDR1 SGHTS and CDR2 YDEGEE. V trimming: 4 bases; J trimming: 6 bases; junction bases outside the gene matches: 12. The CDR3 reads CASSLPTGDRGAGELFS. CDR3 nucleotides: TGTGCCAGCAGCCTTCCGACGGGGGACAGGGGCGCCGGGGAGCTGTTTTCT.

This chain joins TRBV6-1 and TRBJ2-7, with 8 bases matching TRBD1. Looked up from germline, CDR1 is MNHNS and CDR2 is SASEGT. Trimming cost V 6 bases and J 3 bases; bases outside gene matches: 4. CDR3 length equals 13 residues. The CDR3 nucleotides read TGTGCCAGCAGATCACAGGGGGACTACGAGCAGTACTTC. It translates to CASRSQGDYEQYF.

This clonotype has a count of ten or more. The chain employs TRBV15 and TRBJ1-1; 7 bases align to TRBD1. The ends lost 2 bases at V and 4 bases at J; junction bases unmatched: 10. The germline V gene has CDR1 LNHNV and CDR2 YYDKDF (reference sequence). The CDR3 is 16 amino acids. CDR3 nucleotide sequence: TGTGCCACCAGCAGAAGTAGGTTGGCAGGGGGCACTGAAGCTTTCTTT. The encoded protein is CATSRSRLAGGTEAFF.

In this sample, this clonotype turned up many times. This CDR3 reads CASLERNTGELFF. The DNA for the CDR3 is TGTGCCAGCCTTGAGAGGAACACCGGGGAGCTGTTTTTT. J is TRBJ2-2 and V is TRBV2; D is ambiguous. The CDR3 has 13 residues. Trimming took 8 bases from V and 1 from J, leaving 8 bases between them. CDR1 is SNHLY, CDR2 FYNNEI, per germline.

The chain joins TRBV28 to TRBJ2-1, with 9 bases identical to TRBD2. CDR3 length: 16 amino acids. With V trimmed by 6 bases and J by 0 bases, 6 bases remained unmatched. From germline, CDR1 is MDHEN and CDR2 SYDVKM. CDR3 nucleotides: TGTGCCAGCAGCTCCAGCGGGAGGCCCTCCTACAATGAGCAGTTCTTC. Translating it yields CASSSSGRPSYNEQFF.